This paragraph reports one T cell receptor (beta chain). What antigen it recognizes has not been identified. No quality values exist for individual bases; no much larger clone is one base distant. The sample is drawn from a study of shared clonotypes between healthy human individuals (dated by TCRdb to the early 2020s). Concerning the study at large: Three men and a couple of women, aged 18 to 49 years, made up the cohort. The study deeply sequenced blood TCR repertoires of roughly five healthy adults to estimate repertoire size and the extent of clonotype sharing between individuals. Different laboratories and diverse techniques were used to prepare libraries and sequence TCR repertoires, to increase sequencing depth and limit assay-specific biases. Each donor's leukapheresis produced roughly between roughly 0.9 and 8.9 billion PBMCs. Results the study describes overall, beyond this receptor: Sampling was limited to blood, and TCR repertoires in tissue likely differ from TCR repertoires in blood. Because the study included only a small number of donors, the genetic and exposure-history diversity represented was limited. Pairwise subsampling indicated that sequencing depth was expected to affect the degree of clonotype sharing among donors.

The donors were healthy, HIV-negative adults with no recently reported acute infections or vaccinations. Every donor was a Caucasian adult living in Nashville, Tennessee, USA. For unsorted samples, tens of millions of PBMCs were counted and genomic DNA was extracted with the QIAamp DNA Blood Mini kit. Blood was collected by leukapheresis, and PBMCs were isolated by Ficoll-Histopaque density gradient centrifugation and then cryopreserved in liquid nitrogen vapor phase. Using the deep immunoSEQ assay, TCR CDR3 regions were amplified from genomic DNA by multiplex PCR. Extracted genomic DNA from each cell subset was distributed evenly across all wells of several immunoSEQ 96-well plates, and each plate was treated as a replicate. For unsorted PBMC, roughly 0.3 ug of genomic DNA, equivalent to around 30,000 T cell genomes, went into each replicate PCR. Genomic DNA from unsorted PBMC was sequenced over ten immunoSEQ deep assay plates. Purified libraries were quantified with a Qubit 3.0 fluorometer, sized on a Bioanalyzer 2100, and re-quantified with the KAPA Library Quantification kit. Each immunoSEQ 96-well plate was sequenced on its own single-read 150-cycle Illumina NextSeq 550 flow cell. Turning to the authors' computational methods: Because the immunoSEQ output included only junctional sequences and no quality scores, the filtering could not be the same as the filtering used for full-length reads. Sequences were annotated with PyIR, a Python wrapper for IgBLAST v1.9, and V/J genes and CDR3 were assigned using IMGT germline references. Reads with weak V/J assignments (E-value above 1e-6), missing CDR3, stop codons, out-of-frame junctions, or ambiguous translated residues were removed. V3J clonotypes were defined as sequences sharing an identical inferred V gene, J gene, and CDR3 amino acid sequence. Percentage overlap between repertoires was calculated by dividing the number of shared unique clonotypes by the size of the smaller repertoire. RTK rarefaction, the Chao1 estimator, and Recon v2.1 estimates of unobserved clonotypes were used to assess repertoire richness. In TCRdb, the immuneACCESS table is reduced to in-frame sequences with V and J assigned. These tables do not hold every clone; where another copy was compared, an unresolved V gene accounts for under half, and the others remain unexplained. V, J and clone size are those of that table, while D and trimming were read from the DNA. This sample has 530,000 or so clones in its table, and 60% to 80% of those were observed once. The ten largest make up 9.5% to 15% of the sample.

Trimming removed 3 bases from V and 7 bases from J, leaving 9 bases between the germline ends. CDR1 and CDR2 (SEHNR, FQNEAQ) derive from the germline V gene (reference sequence). From its cysteine to its phenylalanine, the CDR3 spans 12 amino acids. Of all the DNA, just the CDR3 is kept, 36 bases in frame from base 1. This sequence was found in a woman aged 35 to 49 in good health. Some clones in this sample may be carry-over from other donors' samples. The chain is assembled from TRBV7-9 and TRBJ2-5; the D region possibly corresponds to TRBD2 (5 bases align). Sequenced sample: PBMCs. The DNA sequence follows: TGTGCCAGCAGCTTTCCAAGCGGGACCCAGTACTTC. It is translated as CASSFPSGTQYF. The entire variable domain, with the stretches around the CDR3 drawn from the reference TRBV7-9 and TRBJ2-5 proteins, is DTGVSQNPRHKITKRGQNVTFRCDPISEHNRLYWYRQTLGQGPEFLTYFQNEAQLEKSRLLSDRFSAERPKGSFSTLEIQRTEQGDSAMYLCASSFPSGTQYFGPGTRLLVL.